Below are 21 T cell receptor beta chains sequenced from a single sample in a study of regulatory T cells in long-lasting Graves disease. The time point is: newly diagnosed GD, antithyroid drugs for less than 3 months. Scientists built the TCR library using RNA that was extracted from PBMCs. According to the study, TCR beta libraries were built with iRepertoire HTBI primers and CDR3-region Arm-PCR. TCRdb re-called the multiplex PCR reads through MiXCR, storing one row per CDR3 protein. The sample lists around 330,000 distinct CDR3 sequences, 15% to 20% occurring once. The sample consisted of peripheral blood mononuclear cells (PBMCs), taken at new diagnosis, from a patient treated with antithyroid drugs. The source is a female donor with Graves disease.

This clonotype appeared a single time. The chain is built from TRBV7-9 and TRBJ2-1; 9 bases align to TRBD2. This CDR3 is built from 18 residues. Germline-derived CDR1 and CDR2 are SEHNR and FQNEAQ (reference sequence). Trimming at V came to 7 bases and at J to 2 bases, leaving 15 bases not matched to a gene. The CDR3 here is CASMGHGTSTLPYNEQFF. CDR3 in DNA: TGTGCCAGCATGGGGCACGGGACTAGCACCTTGCCCTACAATGAGCAGTTCTTC.

This clonotype has at least ten counts. The chain is built from TRBV7-8 and TRBJ1-5; 7 nucleotides line up with TRBD1. Germline assignment: CDR1 SGHVS and CDR2 FQNEAQ. The CDR3 loop spans 17 amino acids. Unmatched junction bases numbered 10, after V lost 5 bases and J lost 0 bases. CDR3 bases: TGTGCCAGCAGCGGGGGGACAGAACAATATAGCAATCAGCCCCAGCATTTT. This translates into CASSGGTEQYSNQPQHF.

The V call is TRBV3-1, the J call TRBJ1-2, with D possibly matching TRBD1 (5 bases). The length of the CDR3 is 15 residues. Germline V gene data show CDR1 as LGHDT and CDR2 as YNNKEL (reference sequence). Deletions cut 3 bases from V and 1 base from J, with 12 bases between. CDR3 residues: CASSHLARGNYGYTF. The CDR3 DNA reads TGTGCCAGCAGCCACTTAGCGAGGGGTAACTATGGCTACACCTTC.

This clonotype was seen many times. The genes are TRBV18 and TRBJ1-1; D not resolved. Germline V gene lookup returns CDR1 KGHSH and CDR2 LQKENI. This CDR3 comprises 13 residues. Trimming stripped 3 bases from V and 6 bases from J, with 11 bases between. CDR3 residues: CASSPTRSPEAFF. The CDR3 DNA reads as TGTGCCAGCTCACCGACTCGTAGCCCTGAAGCTTTCTTT.

At least ten counts were recorded for this clonotype. V and J are TRBV2 and TRBJ1-3; D gene unclear. The CDR3 consists of 14 residues. Deletions cut 8 bases from V and 0 bases from J, with 11 bases between. Per germline, CDR1 SNHLY and CDR2 FYNNEI. CDR3 DNA: TGTGCCAGCGTGCGACGGAGCTCTGGAAACACCATATATTTT. This codes for CASVRRSSGNTIYF.

With respect to this clonotype: This sequence is one base from a far larger clone and is likely a read error. The chain has TRBV11-1 and TRBJ1-2; tentatively, D is TRBD1 (5 bases). V lost 2 bases to trimming and J lost 7 bases, with 14 bases between them. This CDR3 has 14 residues. Germline V lookup: CDR1 SGHAT, CDR2 FQDESV (reference sequence). The CDR3: CASSLMSGNAGYTF. DNA for the CDR3: TGTGCCAGCAGCTTAATGTCAGGGAACGCTGGCTACACCTTC.

This clonotype has at least ten counts. The CDR3 region is CASSFAASYGYTF. The CDR3 DNA reads as TGTGCCAGCAGCTTTGCGGCTAGCTATGGCTACACCTTC. The chain links TRBV11-2 to TRBJ1-2; no clear D. V was cut by 3 bases and J by 4 bases, with 9 bases left in between. The CDR3 runs 13 residues. The germline gives CDR1 SGHAT, CDR2 FQNNGV.

Comment on this clonotype: Given a far larger clone just one base away, this is likely a sequencing read error. This chain joins TRBV12-5 and TRBJ2-5; 7 positions agree with TRBD2. V lost 1 base and J lost 11; bases outside the gene matches: 19. Germline CDR1 reads LGHNT; CDR2 reads FRNRAP. The CDR3 contains 17 residues. The CDR3 protein is CASGLATSRSSYNEQYF. The DNA for the CDR3 is TGTGCTAGTGGTTTGGCGACTAGCAGGAGCTCCTACAATGAGCAGTACTTC.

This clonotype has ten or more counts. The rearrangement links TRBV7-2 to TRBJ2-5; D unresolved. This CDR3 is 16 amino acids long. V dropped 4 bases and J dropped 4 bases, with 19 bases sitting between them. Per germline, CDR1 SGHTA and CDR2 FQGNSA. Written as DNA, the CDR3 is TGTGCCAGCAGCTCCCGGGCAGGAGCTCGAACAGAGACCCAGTACTTC. Amino acids: CASSSRAGARTETQYF.

This clonotype was observed many times. The V and J genes are TRBV2 and TRBJ1-4; 7 bases are a match to TRBD1. CDR1 is SNHLY and CDR2 is FYNNEI in the germline V gene. The CDR3 totals 14 residues. The ends lost 6 bases at V and 2 bases at J; junction bases unmatched: 3. CDR3 amino acids: CASRADRTNEKLFF. DNA of the CDR3: TGTGCCAGCAGGGCGGACAGGACTAATGAAAAACTGTTTTTT.

The chain employs TRBV4-2 and TRBJ2-1; TRBD2 is a possible D gene (7 bases). The ends were cut back, 0 bases at V and 8 bases at J, with 14 bases in the middle. Germline V lookup: CDR1 LGHNA, CDR2 YNFKEQ. CDR3 length equals 15 residues. The CDR3, as DNA: TGTGCCAGCAGCCAAGAGGGGGGCGGGAGCTATGAGCAGTTCTTC. Protein: CASSQEGGGSYEQFF.

The chain links TRBV30 to TRBJ2-7; perhaps D is TRBD1 or TRBD2 (5 bases each). The CDR3 totals 11 residues. Germline V gene lookup returns CDR1 GTSNPN and CDR2 SVGIG (reference sequence). Trimming left V 2 bases short and J 6 bases short, with 8 bases between. CDR3 in amino acids: CAWSRGVEQYF. The DNA for the CDR3 is TGTGCCTGGAGTCGAGGGGTCGAGCAGTACTTC.

This clonotype occurred many times. The V gene is TRBV7-9, the J gene TRBJ2-7; 16 bases align to TRBD2. The J segment lost 6 bases and the V segment lost 4 bases, leaving 12 bases of the junction unmatched. CDR3 length equals 18 residues. Germline lookup yields CDR1 SEHNR and CDR2 FQNEAQ (reference sequence). CDR3 nucleotide sequence: TGTGCCAGCAGCTCGGGACTAGCGGGAGGGCCTACCGGCGCCGAGCAGTACTTC. This encodes CASSSGLAGGPTGAEQYF.

V usage is TRBV24-1 and J usage is TRBJ2-1; 8 bases align to TRBD1. Germline CDR1 reads KGHDR; CDR2 reads SFDVKD. V was pared by 0 bases and J by 8 bases, with 5 bases of the junction left unmatched. This CDR3 is 15 amino acids long. CDR3 in DNA: TGTGCCACCAGTGATTTGGACAGGGGATGGGATGAGCAGTTCTTC. This codes for CATSDLDRGWDEQFF.

This clonotype was recorded many times. The genes are TRBV11-2 and TRBJ2-1; tentative D call: TRBD1 (8 bases). CDR3 length equals 14 residues. V lost 7 bases to trimming and J lost 5 bases, with 15 bases between them. Looked up from germline, CDR1 is SGHAT and CDR2 is FQNNGV. This chain's CDR3 is CASTRGREHNEQFF. CDR3 nucleotide sequence: TGTGCCAGCACCAGGGGGCGGGAGCACAATGAGCAGTTCTTC.

This chain links TRBV2 with TRBJ1-3; TRBD1 matches 9 bases. Trimming at V came to 6 bases and at J to 2 bases, leaving 5 bases not matched to a gene. Per the germline V gene, CDR1 is SNHLY and CDR2 is FYNNEI. This CDR3 comprises 15 residues. The CDR3 sequence is CASRTGGTTGNTIYF. CDR3 bases: TGTGCCAGCAGGACAGGGGGAACTACTGGAAACACCATATATTTT.

This clonotype was counted between two and nine times. The chain links TRBV24-1 to TRBJ2-5; the D gene is possibly TRBD2 (5 bases). This CDR3 is 13 amino acids long. The V end was cut by 7 bases, the J end by 0 bases, with 8 bases between. From germline, CDR1 is KGHDR and CDR2 SFDVKD. This CDR3 reads CATRGAYQETQYF. The DNA of the CDR3 is TGTGCCACCAGGGGAGCGTACCAAGAGACCCAGTACTTC.

This clonotype was found many times. J is TRBJ2-5 and V is TRBV18; D is uncertain. Trimming took 0 bases from V and 2 from J, leaving 7 bases between them. The CDR3 spans 14 residues. The germline CDR1 and CDR2 sequences are KGHSH and LQKENI. CDR3 DNA sequence: TGTGCCAGCTCACCACCGCCGGGTCAAGAGACCCAGTACTTC. Translated, it gives CASSPPPGQETQYF.

This clonotype was found many times. The chain links TRBV9 to TRBJ1-6; tentatively, D is TRBD1 (5 bases). This CDR3 spans 14 amino acids. Germline loops: CDR1 SGDLS, CDR2 YYNGEE. V was shortened by 0 bases and J by 8 bases, with 9 bases between the two germline ends. The CDR3 DNA is TGTGCCAGCAGCGTAGAGGGGTTGGATTCACCCCTCCACTTT. It encodes CASSVEGLDSPLHF.

The chain has TRBV5-4 and TRBJ2-5; D gene uncertain. V lost 0 bases, J lost 2 bases, and 11 bases lay in between. Germline CDR1 SGHNT, CDR2 YYREEE (reference sequence). CDR3 length equals 15 residues. CDR3: CASSLAASQQETQYF. The CDR3 DNA sequence: TGTGCCAGCAGCTTGGCGGCCAGCCAACAAGAGACCCAGTACTTC.

This clonotype has at least ten counts. The chain employs TRBV19 and TRBJ2-7; a weak D match, TRBD1 (6 bases). Trimming took off 4 bases at V and 2 bases at J, with 12 bases between the two ends. The CDR3 spans 14 residues. Germline V gives CDR1 LNHDA, CDR2 SQIVND (reference sequence). The CDR3 region has the DNA TGTGCCAGTAGTACTTCACAGGGAGCCTACGAGCAGTACTTC. Translating it yields CASSTSQGAYEQYF. Based on the CDR3 plus reference TRBV19 and TRBJ2-7, the full variable domain is DGGITQSPKYLFRKEGQNVTLSCEQNLNHDAMYWYRQDPGQGLRLIYYSQIVNDFQKGDIAEGYSVSREKKESFPLTVTSAQKNPTAFYLCASSTSQGAYEQYFGPGTRLTVT.